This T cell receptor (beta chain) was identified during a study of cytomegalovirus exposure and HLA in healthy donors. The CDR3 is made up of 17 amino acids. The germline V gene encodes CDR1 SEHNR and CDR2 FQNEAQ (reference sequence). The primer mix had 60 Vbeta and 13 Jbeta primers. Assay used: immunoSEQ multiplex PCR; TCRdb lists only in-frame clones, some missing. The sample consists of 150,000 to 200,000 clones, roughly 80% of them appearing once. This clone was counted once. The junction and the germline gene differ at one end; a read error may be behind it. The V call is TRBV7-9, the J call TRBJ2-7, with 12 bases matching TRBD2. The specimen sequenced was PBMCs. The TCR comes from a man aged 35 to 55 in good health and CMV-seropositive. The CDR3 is CSSSSTSGGLKDYEQYF. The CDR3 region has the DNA TGTTCCAGCAGCTCGACTAGCGGGGGACTCAAGGACTACGAGCAGTACTTC.